The clone carrying this TCR beta chain was found many times. Its matching antigen is unknown. The missing CDR3 end, 3 residues past where the read stops, is filled in from the germline J gene. This sample is drawn from a study of T cell clonality in common variable immunodeficiency. Study observations and caveats: Shared TCRbeta clones were fewer between CVID subjects than controls. Fewer deletions and N-nucleotide insertions were reportedly seen in common variable immunodeficiency TCR beta sequences.

Trimming shortened V by 6 bases and J by 2 bases, and 11 bases separated the two germline ends. CDR1 and CDR2 (germline): MNHEY, SVGEGT. The CDR3 runs 14 residues. Measured with immunoSEQ multiplex PCR; TCRdb has only the in-frame clones, and not every one. Observed in the sample are about 52,000 clones, none of them singletons. The chain carries TRBV6-2 or TRBV6-3 and TRBJ1-5; maybe TRBD1 (5 bases). Specimen: peripheral blood mononuclear cells. The source is a person aged 18 to 70 in good health. The sequenced CDR3 bases are TGTGCCAGCAGGAGGGGTGGGGGCAATCAGCCC. Amino acid sequence: CASRRGGGNQP. The whole CDR3 protein reads CASRRGGGNQPQHF.